This TCR beta chain emerged from a study of T cells after yellow fever vaccination. There are a few counts of this clonotype. The antigen remains unidentified. Study observations and caveats: Researchers report a weaker secondary response that nonetheless peaked faster, day 5 versus 15. Subsequent to the booster, the majority of primary-vaccination clones reappeared (96% CD4, approximately 85% CD8). Clonotype sharing between CD4 and CD8 compartments was small.

A universal primer site and UMIs were added as TCR cDNA was made by 5'RACE template switching. TCRdb called the 5' RACE reads again in MiXCR, with one record for every CDR3 protein. The repertoire has 300,000 to 400,000 distinct CDR3 sequences, about 12% of them found once; the top ten carry roughly 3%. The CDR3 is made up of 11 amino acids. Deletions cut 5 bases from V and 2 bases from J, with 6 bases between. CDR1 is SQVTM, CDR2 ANQGSEA, per germline. This clonotype originated in a young man who received the YFV17D yellow fever vaccine. The chain joins TRBV29-1 to TRBJ1-2; unclear D gene. The specimen comprised CD4+ T cells sorted from PBMCs, sampled 15 days after the yellow fever booster vaccination. The CDR3 sequence is CSVLENYGYTF. As DNA, the CDR3 is TGCAGCGTTTTGGAGAACTATGGCTACACCTTC. Supplemented by reference TRBV29-1 and TRBJ1-2, the full variable domain reads SAVISQKPSRDICQRGTSLTIQCQVDSQVTMMFWYRQQPGQSLTLIATANQGSEATYESGFVIDKFPISRPNLTFSTLTVSNMSPEDSSIYLCSVLENYGYTFGSGTRLTVV.